The clone carrying this T cell receptor beta chain has ten or more counts. Antigen unknown. Individual cDNA molecules received unique molecular identifiers. TCRdb processed the 5' RACE reads anew with MiXCR; each CDR3 protein has one entry. The sample lists fewer than 65,000 distinct CDR3 sequences; about 9.3% were seen once. The V gene's germline CDR1 is SGHNT and CDR2 YYREEE (reference sequence). Unmatched junction bases numbered 0, after V lost 3 bases and J lost 6 bases. The length of the CDR3 is 11 residues. This specimen belongs to a study of early T cells in non-severe SARS-CoV-2 infection. Overall study: Chains were unpaired, as sequencing was done on bulk RNA from unsorted whole blood. Findings of the study overall: Missing private and CD4 specificities, VDJdb matching favored anti-spike CD8 responses.

Source material: whole blood. The chain links TRBV5-4 to TRBJ2-7, with 7 bases that match TRBD1. The origin of this receptor is an adult who was a healthcare worker with PCR-confirmed SARS-CoV-2 infection or an uninfected control (not recorded which). CDR3 loop: CASSSGGEQYF. The CDR3 coding sequence is TGTGCCAGCAGCTCAGGGGGCGAGCAGTACTTC.